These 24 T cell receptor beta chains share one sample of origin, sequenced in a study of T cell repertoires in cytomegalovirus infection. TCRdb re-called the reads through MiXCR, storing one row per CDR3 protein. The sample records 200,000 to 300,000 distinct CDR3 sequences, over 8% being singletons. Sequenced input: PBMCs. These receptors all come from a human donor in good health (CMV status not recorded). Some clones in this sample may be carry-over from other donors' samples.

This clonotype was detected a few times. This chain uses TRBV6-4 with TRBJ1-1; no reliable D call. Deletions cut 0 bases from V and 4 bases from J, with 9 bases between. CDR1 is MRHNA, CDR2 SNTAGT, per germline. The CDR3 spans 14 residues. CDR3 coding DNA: TGTGCCAGCAGTGACTCCTCTCTCGGCACTGAAGCTTTCTTT. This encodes CASSDSSLGTEAFF.

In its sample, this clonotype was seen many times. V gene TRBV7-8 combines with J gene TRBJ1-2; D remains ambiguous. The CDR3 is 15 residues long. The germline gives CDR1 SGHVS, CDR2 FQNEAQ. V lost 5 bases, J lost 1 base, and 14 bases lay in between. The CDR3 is CASSLSPQSNYGYTF. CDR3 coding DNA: TGTGCCAGCAGCCTCTCACCTCAGAGTAACTATGGCTACACCTTC.

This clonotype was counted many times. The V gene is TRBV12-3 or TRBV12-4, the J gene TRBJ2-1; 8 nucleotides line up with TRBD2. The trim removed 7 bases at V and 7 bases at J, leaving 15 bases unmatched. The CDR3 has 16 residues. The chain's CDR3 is CASTERTSPFANEQFF. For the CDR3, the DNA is TGTGCCAGCACCGAACGGACTAGCCCGTTTGCAAATGAGCAGTTCTTC.

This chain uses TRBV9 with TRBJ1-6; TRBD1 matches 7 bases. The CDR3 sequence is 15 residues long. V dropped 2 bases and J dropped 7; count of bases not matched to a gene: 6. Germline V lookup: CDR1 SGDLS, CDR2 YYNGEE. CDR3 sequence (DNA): TGTGCCAGCAGCGTTACCGGGACAGAGAATTCACCCCTCCACTTT. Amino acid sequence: CASSVTGTENSPLHF.

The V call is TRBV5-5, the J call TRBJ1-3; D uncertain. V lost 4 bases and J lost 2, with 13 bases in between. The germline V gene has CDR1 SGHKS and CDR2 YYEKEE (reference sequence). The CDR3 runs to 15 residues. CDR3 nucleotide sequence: TGTGCCAGCAGCCTAGTCTCCGGGGCTGGAAACACCATATATTTT. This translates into CASSLVSGAGNTIYF.

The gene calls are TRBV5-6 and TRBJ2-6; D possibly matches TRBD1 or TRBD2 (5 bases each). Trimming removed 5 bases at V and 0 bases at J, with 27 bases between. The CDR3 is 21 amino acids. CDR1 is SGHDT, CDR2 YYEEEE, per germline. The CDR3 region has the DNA TGTGCCAGCAGGGTGGGGGTTGTTCGGACCATGACACCCTCTGGGGCCAACGTCCTGACTTTC. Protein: CASRVGVVRTMTPSGANVLTF.

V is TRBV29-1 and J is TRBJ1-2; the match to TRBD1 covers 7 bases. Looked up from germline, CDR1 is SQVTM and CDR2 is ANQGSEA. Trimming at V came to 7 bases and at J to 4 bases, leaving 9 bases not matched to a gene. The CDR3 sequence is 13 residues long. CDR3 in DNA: TGCAGCGCCTCCGACAGGGTAACCTATGGCTACACCTTC. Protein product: CSASDRVTYGYTF.

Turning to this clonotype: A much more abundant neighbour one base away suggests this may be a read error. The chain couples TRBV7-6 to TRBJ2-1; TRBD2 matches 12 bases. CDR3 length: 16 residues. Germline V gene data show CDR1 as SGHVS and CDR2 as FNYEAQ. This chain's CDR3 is CASSLANLAGGLERFF. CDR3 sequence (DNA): TGTGCCAGCAGCTTAGCGAATCTAGCGGGGGGGCTTGAGCGGTTCTTC.

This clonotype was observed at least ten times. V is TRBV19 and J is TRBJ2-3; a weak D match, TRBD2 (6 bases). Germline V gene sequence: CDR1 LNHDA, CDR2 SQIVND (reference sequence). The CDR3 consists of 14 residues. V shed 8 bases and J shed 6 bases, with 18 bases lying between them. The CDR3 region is CASAAGSKRDTQYF. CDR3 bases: TGTGCCAGTGCCGCGGGGAGTAAGCGGGATACGCAGTATTTT.

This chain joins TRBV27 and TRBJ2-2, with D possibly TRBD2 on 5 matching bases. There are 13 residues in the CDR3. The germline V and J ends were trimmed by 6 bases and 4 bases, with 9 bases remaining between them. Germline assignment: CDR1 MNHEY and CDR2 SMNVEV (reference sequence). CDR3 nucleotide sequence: TGTGCCAGCAGCCGACTATTCACCGGGGAGCTGTTTTTT. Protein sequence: CASSRLFTGELFF.

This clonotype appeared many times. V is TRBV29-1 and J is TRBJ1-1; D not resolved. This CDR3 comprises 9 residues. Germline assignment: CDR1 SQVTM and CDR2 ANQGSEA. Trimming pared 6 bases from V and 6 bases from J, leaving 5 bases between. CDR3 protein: CSVYPEAFF. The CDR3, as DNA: TGCAGCGTCTACCCTGAAGCTTTCTTT.

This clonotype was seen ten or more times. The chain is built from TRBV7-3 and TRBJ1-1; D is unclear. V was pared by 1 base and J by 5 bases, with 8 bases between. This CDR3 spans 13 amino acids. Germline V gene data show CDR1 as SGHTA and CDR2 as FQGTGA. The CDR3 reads CASSLMVGTEAFF. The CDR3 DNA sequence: TGTGCCAGCAGCTTAATGGTGGGAACTGAAGCTTTCTTT.

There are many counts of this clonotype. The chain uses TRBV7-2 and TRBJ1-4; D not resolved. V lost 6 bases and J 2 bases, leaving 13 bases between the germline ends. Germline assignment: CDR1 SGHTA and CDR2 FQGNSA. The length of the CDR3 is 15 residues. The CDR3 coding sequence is TGTGCCAGCAGTAGGGCCCCAGCCACTAATGAAAAACTGTTTTTT. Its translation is CASSRAPATNEKLFF.

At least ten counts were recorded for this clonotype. The CDR3 loop reads CASSRGNNRGETQYF. Written as DNA, the CDR3 is TGTGCCAGCAGCCGGGGGAACAACAGAGGAGAGACCCAGTACTTC. V and J are TRBV7-2 and TRBJ2-5; a weak D match, TRBD2 (6 bases). CDR1 SGHTA and CDR2 FQGNSA come from the germline V gene. The V end lost 5 bases, the J end lost 4 bases, and 17 bases lay between the germline ends. The CDR3 spans 15 residues.

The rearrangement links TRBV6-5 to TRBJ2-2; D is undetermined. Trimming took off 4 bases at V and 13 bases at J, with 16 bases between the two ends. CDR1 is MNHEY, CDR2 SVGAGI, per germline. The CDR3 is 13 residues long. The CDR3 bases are TGTGCCAGCAGTTCCAACACCCTCGTAGGGCTGTTTTTT. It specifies CASSSNTLVGLFF.

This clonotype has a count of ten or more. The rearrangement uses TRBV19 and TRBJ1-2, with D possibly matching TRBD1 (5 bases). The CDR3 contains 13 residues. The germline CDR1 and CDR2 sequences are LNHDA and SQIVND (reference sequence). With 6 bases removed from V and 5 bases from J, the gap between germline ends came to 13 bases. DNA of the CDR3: TGTGCCAGTAGGACAGTAGGGGCGTATGGCTACACCTTC. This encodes CASRTVGAYGYTF.

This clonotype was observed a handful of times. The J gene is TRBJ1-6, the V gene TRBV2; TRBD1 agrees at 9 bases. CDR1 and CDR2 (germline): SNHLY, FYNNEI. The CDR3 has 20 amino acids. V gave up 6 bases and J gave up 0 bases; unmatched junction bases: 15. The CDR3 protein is CASSRSLGTGSSSYNSPLHF. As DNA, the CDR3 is TGTGCCAGCAGCCGAAGCTTAGGGACAGGGTCAAGCTCCTATAATTCACCCCTCCACTTT. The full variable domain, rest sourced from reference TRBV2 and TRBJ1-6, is EPEVTQTPSHQVTQMGQEVILRCVPISNHLYFYWYRQILGQKVEFLVSFYNNEISEKSEIFDDQFSVERPDGSNFTLKIRSTKLEDSAMYFCASSRSLGTGSSSYNSPLHFGNGTRLTVT.

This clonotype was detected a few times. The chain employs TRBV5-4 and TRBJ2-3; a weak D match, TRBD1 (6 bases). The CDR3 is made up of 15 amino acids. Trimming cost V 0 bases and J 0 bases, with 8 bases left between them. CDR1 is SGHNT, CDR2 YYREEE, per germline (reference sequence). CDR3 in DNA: TGTGCCAGCAGCTTGGGCGGACAGAGCACAGATACGCAGTATTTT. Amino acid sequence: CASSLGGQSTDTQYF.

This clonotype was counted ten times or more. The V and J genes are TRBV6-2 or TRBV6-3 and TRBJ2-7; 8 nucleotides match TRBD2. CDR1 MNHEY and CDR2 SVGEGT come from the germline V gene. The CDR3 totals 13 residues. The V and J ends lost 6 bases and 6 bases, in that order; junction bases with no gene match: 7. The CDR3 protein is CASRRGGPVEQYF. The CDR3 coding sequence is TGTGCCAGCAGGCGCGGGGGGCCCGTCGAGCAGTACTTC.

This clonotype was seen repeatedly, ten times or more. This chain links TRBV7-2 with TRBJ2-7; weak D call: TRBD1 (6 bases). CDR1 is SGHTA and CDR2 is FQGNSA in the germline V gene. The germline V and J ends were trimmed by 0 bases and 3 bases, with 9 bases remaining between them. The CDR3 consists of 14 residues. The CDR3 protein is CASSLASTGYEQYF. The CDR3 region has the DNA TGTGCCAGCAGCTTAGCGTCGACAGGCTACGAGCAGTACTTC.

CDR3 bases: TGTGCCAGCGCCGTCCCTTTAGAGGGAGACAACACAGATACGCAGTATTTT. It encodes CASAVPLEGDNTDTQYF. The chain is built from TRBV2 and TRBJ2-3; tentatively, D is TRBD2 (5 bases). This CDR3 contains 17 residues. Germline V gene sequence: CDR1 SNHLY, CDR2 FYNNEI. Trimming left V 8 bases short and J 2 bases short, with 23 bases between.

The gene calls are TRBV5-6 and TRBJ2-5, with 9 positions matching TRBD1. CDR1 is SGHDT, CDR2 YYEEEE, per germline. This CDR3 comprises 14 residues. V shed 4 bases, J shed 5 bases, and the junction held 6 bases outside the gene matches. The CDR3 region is CASSTGTGKETQYF. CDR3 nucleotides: TGTGCCAGCAGCACCGGGACAGGGAAGGAGACCCAGTACTTC.

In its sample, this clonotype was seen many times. DNA of the CDR3: TGTGCCAGCAGCCGGATCCCCGGGACAGGCGCCTACAATGAGCAGTTCTTC. Translating gives CASSRIPGTGAYNEQFF. This chain connects TRBV7-2 to TRBJ2-1; TRBD1 aligns across 8 bases. Trimming at V came to 5 bases and at J to 2 bases, leaving 11 bases not matched to a gene. The CDR3 sequence is 17 residues long. The germline gives CDR1 SGHTA, CDR2 FQGNSA.

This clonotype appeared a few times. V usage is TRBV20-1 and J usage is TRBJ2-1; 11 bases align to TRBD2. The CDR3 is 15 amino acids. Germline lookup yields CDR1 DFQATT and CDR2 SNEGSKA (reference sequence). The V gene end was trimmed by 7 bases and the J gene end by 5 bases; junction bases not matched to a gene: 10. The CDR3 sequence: CSVLRLAGRDNEQFF. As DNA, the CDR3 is TGCAGTGTCTTGAGACTAGCGGGAAGGGACAATGAGCAGTTCTTC.